The 10 T cell receptor beta chains reported below all come from one sample, sequenced in a study of blood T cell repertoires in COVID-19. Assay: immunoSEQ multiplex PCR; the TCRdb copy retains only in-frame clones and omits some. This table holds about 190,000 clones, more than 75% found once. The sequencing input was peripheral blood. These receptor sequences come from a woman in her seventies with COVID-19, enrolled during active disease.

V usage is TRBV2 and J usage is TRBJ1-4; 8 bases agree with TRBD1. V trimming: 6 bases; J trimming: 3 bases; junction bases outside the gene matches: 9. The germline gives CDR1 SNHLY, CDR2 FYNNEI. The CDR3 is 16 amino acids. The CDR3 coding sequence is TGTGCCAGCAGGGACAGGGTAGATTTGGCTAATGAAAAACTGTTTTTT. Amino acids: CASRDRVDLANEKLFF.

J is TRBJ1-3 and V is TRBV19; D gene unclear. The CDR3 contains 15 residues. V gave up 7 bases and J gave up 0 bases, with 13 bases separating them. Germline V lookup: CDR1 LNHDA, CDR2 SQIVND (reference sequence). The CDR3 spells CASIFRGLSGNTIYF. The CDR3 DNA reads TGTGCCAGTATTTTTCGAGGACTCTCTGGAAACACCATATATTTT.

This chain links TRBV7-3 with TRBJ1-4; D is unclear. Germline V gives CDR1 SGHTA, CDR2 FQGTGA. This CDR3 is 13 amino acids long. The V end lost 8 bases, the J end lost 6 bases, and 13 bases lay between the germline ends. CDR3 sequence reads: CASGEVLDEKLFF. The CDR3 DNA sequence: TGTGCCAGCGGGGAGGTCCTGGATGAAAAACTGTTTTTT.

On this clone: The sample carries other DNA sequences with the same CDR3. J is TRBJ1-1 and V is TRBV7-2; a possible D gene is TRBD1 (5 bases). Trimming removed 1 base from V and 1 base from J, with 10 bases in between. CDR3 length: 15 amino acids. Germline V gene sequence: CDR1 SGHTA, CDR2 FQGNSA. DNA for the CDR3: TGTGCCAGCAGCTTAGTGGGGCAGCAGAACACTGAAGCTTTCTTT. Translating it yields CASSLVGQQNTEAFF. Full variable domain (rest looked up from reference TRBV7-2 and TRBJ1-1): GAGVSQSPSNKVTEKGKDVELRCDPISGHTALYWYRQSLGQGLEFLIYFQGNSAPDKSGLPSDRFSAERTGGSVSTLTIQRTQQEDSAVYLCASSLVGQQNTEAFFGQGTRLTVV.

The chain combines TRBV6-6 with TRBJ2-1, with 10 bases that match TRBD1. V lost 4 bases, J lost 9 bases, and 9 bases stayed unmatched. Germline lookup yields CDR1 MNHNY and CDR2 SVGAGI (reference sequence). The CDR3 covers 15 residues. In nucleotides, the CDR3 is TGTGCCAGCAGTTCTCCGGGACAGGGGACAGGTGAGCAGTTCTTC. It yields the protein CASSSPGQGTGEQFF.

The rearrangement uses TRBV23-1 and TRBJ2-2; no definite D call. TRBV23-1 is an open reading frame whose function is uncertain. V lost 3 bases to trimming and J lost 8 bases, with 16 bases between them. The CDR3 runs 15 residues. CDR3 sequence reads: CASSQRNYKRGELFF. CDR3 DNA: TGCGCCAGCAGTCAGAGAAATTACAAGAGGGGGGAGCTGTTTTTT.

There are a few counts of this clone. The chain couples TRBV7-6 to TRBJ2-7; 10 bases fit TRBD2. Germline values: CDR1 SGHVS, CDR2 FNYEAQ. The CDR3 is made up of 16 amino acids. The V segment lost 3 bases and the J segment 3 bases; nucleotides outside the gene matches: 8. DNA for the CDR3: TGTGCCAGCAGCTTTACCGGGACTAGCGCAGTCTACGAGCAGTACTTC. Encoded protein: CASSFTGTSAVYEQYF.

The rearrangement uses TRBV2 and TRBJ1-1; D is uncertain. This CDR3 region has 13 residues. Per the germline V gene, CDR1 is SNHLY and CDR2 is FYNNEI. V was shortened by 8 bases and J by 10 bases, with 20 bases between the two germline ends. CDR3 in amino acids: CASCLSRGSGAFF. The CDR3 DNA sequence: TGTGCCAGCTGCCTCAGCCGTGGGAGTGGAGCTTTCTTT.

V usage is TRBV28 and J usage is TRBJ2-5; D uncertain. Trimming took 3 bases from V and 1 from J, leaving 12 bases between them. Germline V gene sequence: CDR1 MDHEN, CDR2 SYDVKM. This CDR3 has 15 amino acids. The CDR3 DNA sequence: TGTGCCAGCAGTTTGGCGTCGGCAGGCCAAGAGACCCAGTACTTC. Translated: CASSLASAGQETQYF.

The V gene is TRBV5-1, the J gene TRBJ1-2, with TRBD1 as a possible D gene (6 bases). Trimming cost V 4 bases and J 0 bases, with 13 bases left between them. Germline V lookup: CDR1 SGHRS, CDR2 YFSETQ. This CDR3 is built from 15 residues. CDR3 loop: CASSVDSRANYGYTF. DNA of the CDR3: TGCGCCAGCAGCGTGGACAGTCGAGCTAACTATGGCTACACCTTC.